The next 3 T cell receptor beta chains were all read from a single sample in a study of T-cell memory formation after mild COVID-19. A single record per CDR3 protein comes from TCRdb applying MiXCR to the 5' RACE reads. The sample contains hundreds of thousands of distinct CDR3 sequences, more than 15% of which appear only once. The sequenced material came from PBMCs or a T cell subset sorted from them (not recorded which). The receptor set was obtained from a man aged 18 to 29 who had mild COVID-19 (a few samples of this study predate the infection). Cell type and time point are not known.

This clonotype appeared many times. The CDR3 region has the DNA TGTGCCAGCAGCTTGGCTGGTAAGGCCTACGAGCAGTACTTC. It is translated as CASSLAGKAYEQYF. This chain connects TRBV11-1 to TRBJ2-7; D remains unclear. Germline loops: CDR1 SGHAT, CDR2 FQDESV (reference sequence). The CDR3 is 14 amino acids. The germline V and J ends were trimmed by 3 bases and 2 bases, with 11 bases remaining between them.

This clonotype was counted a few times. The chain is built from TRBV2 and TRBJ2-7; a weak D match, TRBD1 (5 bases). V was trimmed by 1 base and J by 3 bases, leaving 7 bases between them. The CDR3 extends over 13 amino acids. Germline CDR1 SNHLY, CDR2 FYNNEI. As DNA, the CDR3 is TGTGCCAGCAGTGAAGGCAGGGTCTACGAGCAGTACGTC. Translating it yields CASSEGRVYEQYV.

This clonotype was observed a handful of times. The V and J genes are TRBV9 and TRBJ1-1; D not certain. Germline V gives CDR1 SGDLS, CDR2 YYNGEE. The germline V and J ends were trimmed by 4 bases and 8 bases, with 18 bases remaining between them. The CDR3 extends over 14 amino acids. CDR3 region: CASSSRTASTEAFF. The CDR3 DNA reads as TGTGCCAGCAGCTCGCGGACCGCTAGTACCGAAGCTTTCTTT.